These 9 T cell receptor beta chains originate from one sample sequenced in a study of Graves' ophthalmopathy and Graves' hyperthyroidism. The authors amplified TCR beta CDR3 regions, and they did so from RNA transcripts for repertoire sequencing. Second-round multiplex PCR came after first-round RT-PCR with HTBI primers. TCRdb re-derived calls from the multiplex PCR reads in MiXCR, one entry per CDR3 protein. The sample lists hundreds of thousands of distinct CDR3 sequences, under 25% occurring once. The material sequenced was peripheral blood. All receptors come from a young woman with stable Graves' hyperthyroidism.

This clonotype was detected ten times or more. This chain links TRBV6-2 or TRBV6-3 with TRBJ1-5; D call uncertain. Trimming cost V 2 bases and J 4 bases, with 12 bases left between them. CDR1 and CDR2 from the germline V gene are MNHEY and SVGEGT. This CDR3 spans 15 amino acids. The CDR3 region is CASSYRPQSNQPQHF. DNA of the CDR3: TGTGCCAGCAGTTACCGGCCCCAGAGTAATCAGCCCCAGCATTTT.

This clonotype was detected many times. The J gene is TRBJ2-2, the V gene TRBV27, with D unclear. The CDR3 is made up of 14 amino acids. From germline, CDR1 is MNHEY and CDR2 SMNVEV (reference sequence). V lost 1 base, J lost 4 bases, and 7 bases lay in between. CDR3 sequence: CASSLFPLTGELFF. The DNA of the CDR3 is TGTGCCAGCAGTTTATTCCCTCTCACCGGGGAGCTGTTTTTT.

This clonotype was seen at least ten times. The genes are TRBV13 and TRBJ2-2; D remains unclear. The CDR3 is 15 amino acids. Germline V gives CDR1 PRHDT, CDR2 FYEKMQ (reference sequence). The V end lost 1 base, the J end lost 9 bases, and 15 bases lay between the germline ends. The CDR3 nucleotides are TGTGCCAGCAGCTTAGAGACCCAAGGGCGTCGGGAGCTGTTTTTT. As protein: CASSLETQGRRELFF.

This clonotype has at least ten counts. This chain joins TRBV6-5 and TRBJ2-5, with TRBD1 matching over 8 bases. Germline lookup yields CDR1 MNHEY and CDR2 SVGAGI. V lost 5 bases to trimming and J lost 9 bases; unmatched junction nucleotides: 14. This CDR3 has 15 residues. CDR3 protein: CASSPFGTGGSAQYF. Written as DNA, the CDR3 is TGTGCCAGCAGTCCCTTTGGGACAGGAGGTTCCGCCCAGTACTTC.

This clonotype has ten or more counts. The V call is TRBV19, the J call TRBJ2-5; D gene unclear. Germline CDR1 LNHDA, CDR2 SQIVND (reference sequence). The length of the CDR3 is 15 residues. V was pared by 3 bases and J by 1 base, with 12 bases between. The CDR3 DNA reads as TGTGCCAGTAGTATTGGTTGGCAGGCCCAAGAGACCCAGTACTTC. Its protein is CASSIGWQAQETQYF.

This clonotype was observed many times. J is TRBJ2-5 and V is TRBV12-3 or TRBV12-4; 7 nucleotides line up with TRBD1. This CDR3 contains 14 residues. Trimming removed 6 bases from V and 4 bases from J; junction bases left unmatched: 8. The CDR3 nucleotides are TGTGCCAGCAGCGCTGACAGGGATCGAGAGACCCAGTACTTC. This translates into CASSADRDRETQYF.

This clonotype was detected ten times or more. J is TRBJ1-2 and V is TRBV7-2; D may be TRBD1 (5 bases). V was clipped by 6 bases and J by 2 bases, with 13 bases between them. Germline CDR1 is SGHTA and CDR2 is FQGNSA. The CDR3 sequence is 14 residues long. The CDR3, as DNA: TGTGCCAGCAGTCCGGGGCAGCAAAACTATGGCTACACCTTC. Residues: CASSPGQQNYGYTF. The whole variable domain, remainder taken from reference TRBV7-2 and TRBJ1-2, is GAGVSQSPSNKVTEKGKDVELRCDPISGHTALYWYRQSLGQGLEFLIYFQGNSAPDKSGLPSDRFSAERTGGSVSTLTIQRTQQEDSAVYLCASSPGQQNYGYTFGSGTRLTVV.

With regard to this clonotype: It is unclear where the CDR3 begins or ends on the DNA, so no DNA is shown, and the CDR3 is as TCRdb lists it. The V call is TRBV2, the J call TRBJ2-2; the table's D gene call, TRBD1, was not cross checked with the DNA. The CDR3 has 22 residues if both end residues are counted. The germline gives CDR1 SNHLY, CDR2 FYNNEI. CDR3: CASSEEIQGEQYFGPGTGELFF.

This clonotype was recorded once. The chain has TRBV7-8 and TRBJ2-5; the D gene could be TRBD1 or TRBD2 (5 bases each). CDR3 length equals 12 residues. V shed 7 bases and J shed 5 bases, with 11 bases lying between them. Germline V gene data show CDR1 as SGHVS and CDR2 as FQNEAQ. CDR3 sequence: CASMGRRETQYF. CDR3 bases: TGTGCCAGCATGGGACGCAGGGAGACCCAGTACTTC.